These 14 T cell receptor beta chains came from one sample sequenced in a study of blood T cell repertoires in COVID-19. The data were produced by immunoSEQ multiplex PCR, yet TCRdb's version contains in-frame clones alone and is incomplete. The sample includes approximately 150,000 clones, just over 85% of them seen just once. The sequenced sample consisted of peripheral blood. The receptors come from a woman between 55 and 75 years old with acute or convalescent COVID-19.

The genes are TRBV5-1 and TRBJ2-1; 13 bases align to TRBD2. This CDR3 spans 17 amino acids. V shed 4 bases and J 4 bases; nucleotides not matched to a gene: 8. Looked up from germline, CDR1 is SGHRS and CDR2 is YFSETQ. The CDR3 nucleotides read TGCGCCAGCAGCCCCCGACTAGCGGGGGGCTCATACAATGAGCAGTTCTTC. Its protein product is CASSPRLAGGSYNEQFF.

The CDR3 nucleotides read TGTGCCACCAGTAAGTTTAGCTCCTACAATGAGCAGTTCTTC. As protein: CATSKFSSYNEQFF. This chain connects TRBV24-1 to TRBJ2-1; D gene ambiguous. V gave up 6 bases and J gave up 0 bases, with 8 bases separating them. Germline CDR1 and CDR2: KGHDR and SFDVKD. The CDR3 sequence is 14 residues long.

For this clone: This CDR3 is also generated by other DNA sequences in the sample. This rearrangement joins TRBV9 to TRBJ1-1; D uncertain. The germline V gene encodes CDR1 SGDLS and CDR2 YYNGEE. Trimming took 1 base from V and 0 from J, leaving 4 bases between them. This CDR3 has 13 residues. CDR3 residues: CASSVSLNTEAFF. CDR3 nucleotide sequence: TGTGCCAGCAGCGTATCCTTGAACACTGAAGCTTTCTTT.

The rearrangement links TRBV7-2 to TRBJ2-7, with TRBD1 matching over 9 bases. The CDR3 is made up of 15 amino acids. The trim removed 3 bases at V and 5 bases at J, leaving 8 bases unmatched. The germline gives CDR1 SGHTA, CDR2 FQGNSA. CDR3 in amino acids: CASSFEGTGMHEQYF. In DNA form, the CDR3 reads TGTGCCAGCAGCTTCGAGGGGACAGGGATGCACGAGCAGTACTTC.

V and J are TRBV10-3 and TRBJ2-6; possible D gene TRBD2, 5 bases. CDR1 and CDR2 (germline): ENHRY, SYGVKD. V dropped 0 bases and J dropped 2 bases, with 5 bases sitting between them. CDR3 length: 15 amino acids. The CDR3 here is CAISESGAGANVLTF. The CDR3 coding sequence is TGTGCCATCAGTGAGTCGGGAGCTGGGGCCAACGTCCTGACTTTC.

The chain uses TRBV7-9 and TRBJ1-6; D perhaps matches TRBD1 (6 bases). The germline V gene has CDR1 SEHNR and CDR2 FQNEAQ (reference sequence). The CDR3 covers 15 residues. V was pared by 4 bases and J by 1 base, with 8 bases between. The CDR3 is CASSSGVSYNSPLHF. For the CDR3, the DNA is TGTGCCAGCAGCTCAGGGGTTTCCTATAATTCACCCCTCCACTTT.

V gene TRBV7-8 combines with J gene TRBJ2-3; the D gene is possibly TRBD2 (7 bases). Trimming removed 1 base from V and 6 bases from J, with 17 bases in between. The germline gives CDR1 SGHVS, CDR2 FQNEAQ. The CDR3 has 16 residues. The CDR3 spells CASSLVRNGGRDTQYF. The CDR3 DNA reads as TGTGCCAGCAGCTTAGTGCGGAACGGGGGGCGGGATACGCAGTATTTT. Complete variable domain (other parts from reference TRBV7-8 and TRBJ2-3): GAGVSQSPRYKVAKRGQDVALRCDPISGHVSLFWYQQALGQGPEFLTYFQNEAQLDKSGLPSDRFFAERPEGSVSTLKIQRTQQEDSAVYLCASSLVRNGGRDTQYFGPGTRLTVL.

This clone has just a few counts. CDR3 coding DNA: TGTGCCAGCAGCCCGACAGTTTTCGAGCAGTACTTC. Encoded protein: CASSPTVFEQYF. This chain joins TRBV28 and TRBJ2-7; possible D gene TRBD1, 5 bases. Germline-derived CDR1 and CDR2 are MDHEN and SYDVKM. V was shortened by 6 bases and J by 6 bases, with 12 bases between the two germline ends. The CDR3 loop spans 12 amino acids.

In the case of this clone: This CDR3 is also generated by other DNA sequences in the sample. The rearrangement uses TRBV5-1 and TRBJ2-7; D uncertain. Germline V gives CDR1 SGHRS, CDR2 YFSETQ. The V gene lost 3 bases and the J gene lost 0 bases, with 7 bases spanning the gap. The CDR3 runs 13 residues. The CDR3 here is CASSSLSSYEQYF. In nucleotides, the CDR3 is TGCGCCAGCAGCTCACTAAGCTCCTACGAGCAGTACTTC.

This clone was seen once. This chain links TRBV28 with TRBJ1-2; TRBD1 might be the D (5 bases). V was pared by 2 bases and J by 4 bases, with 14 bases between. This CDR3 contains 15 residues. CDR1 is MDHEN and CDR2 is SYDVKM in the germline V gene. CDR3 sequence (DNA): TGTGCCAGCAGTTTAGTGGAGGGGTCGGGCTATGGCTACACCTTC. Residues: CASSLVEGSGYGYTF.

This clone was detected once. This chain links TRBV3-1 (or the pseudogene TRBV3-2) with TRBJ1-6; TRBD1 matches at 7 bases. CDR1 is LGHDT, CDR2 YNNKEL, per germline (reference sequence). CDR3 size: 16 residues. V was pared by 4 bases and J by 7 bases, with 10 bases of the junction left unmatched. CDR3: CASSPRSDRQNSPLHF. DNA for the CDR3: TGTGCCAGCAGCCCCAGATCGGACAGGCAAAATTCACCCCTCCACTTT.

The chain is built from TRBV11-3 and TRBJ2-1; tentative D call: TRBD1 (6 bases). This CDR3 comprises 15 residues. Germline CDR1 reads SGHNT; CDR2 reads YENEEA. Trimming took 1 base from V and 6 from J, leaving 13 bases between them. CDR3 region: CASSLVRGSGNEQFF. The CDR3 DNA is TGTGCCAGCAGCTTAGTCAGGGGAAGTGGCAATGAGCAGTTCTTC.

The rearrangement links TRBV11-2 to TRBJ2-7; TRBD1 aligns across 7 bases. The CDR3 sequence is 16 residues long. The trim removed 3 bases at V and 0 bases at J, leaving 8 bases unmatched. Germline lookup yields CDR1 SGHAT and CDR2 FQNNGV. This CDR3 is CASSFTGTAVSYEQYF. DNA of the CDR3: TGTGCCAGCAGCTTCACCGGGACAGCCGTCTCCTACGAGCAGTACTTC. Filled out from reference TRBV11-2 and TRBJ2-7, the complete variable domain reads EAGVAQSPRYKIIEKRQSVAFWCNPISGHATLYWYQQILGQGPKLLIQFQNNGVVDDSQLPKDRFSAERLKGVDSTLKIQPAKLEDSAVYLCASSFTGTAVSYEQYFGPGTRLTVT.

V gene TRBV29-1 combines with J gene TRBJ1-4; TRBD1 is a possible D gene (5 bases). The CDR3 is made up of 13 amino acids. Germline lookup yields CDR1 SQVTM and CDR2 ANQGSEA. The V end was cut by 6 bases, the J end by 5 bases, with 13 bases between. The chain's CDR3 is CSVTGLGNEKLFF. CDR3 nucleotide sequence: TGCAGCGTCACAGGATTGGGCAATGAAAAACTGTTTTTT.